Listed below are T cell receptor beta chains from one sample, sequenced in a study of cytomegalovirus exposure and HLA in healthy donors. The table came from immunoSEQ multiplex PCR; TCRdb's copy has only in-frame clones and leaves some out. The table includes about 160,000 clones, over 85% detected once. The sample comprised PBMCs. Receptor source: a woman between 18 and 29 years old in good health and CMV-seropositive. Each CDR3 is given with its conserved first and last residue. D genes are given only for firm matches. Clone size, where shown, is once, few, many, or a class for clones that have expanded.

TRBV6-6,TRBD1,NA,TRBJ1-2,CASSSPTGTLGYTF,TGTGCCAGCAGTTCCCCGACAGGGACTCTTGGCTACACCTTC
TRBV2,TRBD1,NA,TRBJ1-1,CASTSGGAFF,TGTGCCAGCACTTCAGGGGGAGCTTTCTTT
TRBV29-1,TRBD1,NA,TRBJ2-5,CSVRDRGVQETQYF,TGCAGCGTCAGAGACAGGGGGGTACAAGAGACCCAGTACTTC
TRBV7-8,TRBD1,NA,TRBJ1-2,CASSLRVLRRDREDYGYTF,TGTGCCAGCAGCTTGAGGGTCCTTCGCCGGGACAGGGAAGACTATGGCTACACCTTC
TRBV2,TRBD2,NA,TRBJ2-7,CASSFQREETYEQYF,TGTGCCAGCAGTTTCCAGCGGGAGGAAACCTACGAGCAGTACTTC
TRBV9,NA,NA,TRBJ2-5,CASSPLARQETQYF,TGTGCCAGCAGCCCCCTAGCGCGCCAAGAGACCCAGTACTTC
TRBV18,NA,NA,TRBJ2-1,CASSPPRGTGSWDEQFF,TGTGCCAGCTCACCGCCTCGCGGGACCGGGAGTTGGGATGAGCAGTTCTTC
TRBV29-1,NA,NA,TRBJ2-3,CSVGRNGGAADTQYF,TGCAGCGTTGGTCGTAATGGGGGGGCGGCAGATACGCAGTATTTT
TRBV5-4,TRBD1,NA,TRBJ2-5,CASSLRTGQETQYF,TGTGCCAGCAGCCTCAGGACAGGACAAGAGACCCAGTACTTC
TRBV11-2,TRBD2,NA,TRBJ2-3,CASSPLGGGTDTQYF,TGTGCCAGCAGCCCACTGGGGGGGGGCACAGATACGCAGTATTTT
TRBV2,NA,NA,TRBJ1-1,CASSEPRGGERTEAFF,TGTGCCAGCAGTGAACCCCGGGGGGGAGAAAGGACTGAAGCTTTCTTT
TRBV25-1,NA,NA,TRBJ1-4,CASSSPEVATNEKLFF,TGTGCCAGCAGTAGCCCGGAGGTTGCAACTAATGAAAAACTGTTTTTT
TRBV15,TRBD2,once,TRBJ2-7,CATSRLAGPPYEQYF,TGTGCCACCAGCAGACTAGCGGGACCCCCCTACGAGCAGTACTTC
TRBV19,TRBD1,NA,TRBJ2-3,CASSIPGQGSTDTQYF,TGTGCCAGTAGTATCCCCGGACAGGGGAGTACAGATACGCAGTATTTT
TRBV6-4,NA,NA,TRBJ1-1,CASSLDSFMNTEAFF,TGTGCCAGCTCCTTAGACAGCTTCATGAACACTGAAGCTTTCTTT
TRBV4-2,TRBD2,NA,TRBJ2-3,CASSQDLRAGGPTDTQYF,TGTGCCAGCAGCCAAGATCTGCGAGCGGGAGGGCCCACAGATACGCAGTATTTT
TRBV30,NA,NA,TRBJ1-2,CAWSAGTAYGYTF,TGTGCCTGGAGCGCTGGGACTGCCTATGGCTACACCTTC
TRBV28,NA,once,TRBJ2-7,CASSSIQGGRREQYF,TGTGCCAGCAGTTCCATTCAGGGGGGTCGACGGGAGCAGTACTTC
TRBV7-2,TRBD2,NA,TRBJ2-1,CASSFGLANNEQFF,TGTGCCAGCAGCTTCGGACTAGCGAACAATGAGCAGTTCTTC
TRBV27,NA,once,TRBJ2-3,CASSVAETSTDTQYF,TGTGCCAGCAGTGTAGCGGAAACTAGCACAGATACGCAGTATTTT
TRBV19,NA,once,TRBJ2-2,CASSILATQTGELFF,TGTGCCAGTAGTATACTAGCGACCCAAACCGGGGAGCTGTTTTTT
TRBV10-1,NA,NA,TRBJ2-1,CASSDRNSYNEQFF,TGCGCCAGCAGTGACAGGAATTCCTACAATGAGCAGTTCTTC
TRBV7-2,NA,NA,TRBJ1-3,CASSLSRSGNTIYF,TGTGCCAGCAGCTTAAGCAGGTCTGGAAACACCATATATTTT
TRBV5-1,NA,NA,TRBJ2-1,CASSLASASGSYNEQFF,TGCGCCAGCAGCTTGGCGTCCGCGTCAGGCTCCTACAATGAGCAGTTCTTC
TRBV27,NA,NA,TRBJ2-5,CASKFGGTKETQYF,TGTGCCAGCAAATTCGGCGGGACGAAAGAGACCCAGTACTTC
TRBV7-2,TRBD1,few,TRBJ1-1,CASSPSTGFEAFF,TGTGCCAGCAGCCCGTCGACAGGGTTTGAAGCTTTCTTT
TRBV11-3,TRBD2,NA,TRBJ2-7,CASSPRGGYEQYF,TGTGCCAGCAGCCCCCGCGGGGGCTACGAGCAGTACTTC
TRBV29-1,NA,NA,TRBJ2-1,CSSNTGTLAYNEQFF,TGCAGCTCCAATACTGGGACTTTGGCCTACAATGAGCAGTTCTTC
TRBV19,NA,NA,TRBJ1-5,CASSPTGIGNQPQHF,TGTGCCAGTAGCCCGACAGGTATCGGCAATCAGCCCCAGCATTTT
TRBV2,TRBD1,once,TRBJ1-5,CASRMGQPLEAQHF,TGTGCCAGCAGAATGGGACAGCCCCTAGAGGCCCAGCATTTT
TRBV28,NA,NA,TRBJ2-2,CASSLPTGEDTGELFF,TGTGCCAGCAGTTTACCAACGGGAGAGGACACCGGGGAGCTGTTTTTT
TRBV30,TRBD1,NA,TRBJ2-1,CAWSPRTGASYNEQFF,TGTGCCTGGAGTCCCAGGACAGGTGCCTCCTACAATGAGCAGTTCTTC
TRBV6-5,NA,NA,TRBJ2-1,CASSYSTRGEQFF,TGTGCCAGCAGTTACTCGACTAGAGGTGAGCAGTTCTTC
TRBV2,NA,NA,TRBJ2-5,CASSARSGGKETQYF,TGTGCCAGCAGTGCCCGTAGCGGAGGGAAAGAGACCCAGTACTTC
TRBV5-1,TRBD2,NA,TRBJ2-3,CASTFGWGLGGLADTDTQYF,TGCGCCAGCACCTTCGGGTGGGGGCTAGGGGGACTAGCGGACACAGATACGCAGTATTTT
TRBV5-1,NA,once,TRBJ2-2,CASSGLTYTGELFF,TGCGCCAGCAGTGGACTGACCTACACCGGGGAGCTGTTTTTT
TRBV6-1,NA,NA,TRBJ1-1,CACKRPGVTEAFF,TGTGCCTGCAAAAGACCAGGGGTTACTGAAGCTTTCTTT
TRBV11-2,NA,NA,TRBJ2-7,CASSLQLLRVVGRDEQYF,TGTGCCAGCAGCCTACAGCTCCTACGGGTAGTTGGGCGGGACGAGCAGTACTTC
TRBV6-1,TRBD2,NA,TRBJ2-2,CASRRGRAETGELFF,TGTGCCAGCAGGCGCGGGAGGGCGGAAACCGGGGAGCTGTTTTTT
TRBV28,NA,NA,TRBJ2-7,CASSTGTGSYEQYF,TGTGCCAGCAGTACCGGGACTGGCTCCTACGAGCAGTACTTC
TRBV6-4,TRBD1,once,TRBJ2-2,CASSPTGTNTGELFF,TGTGCCAGCAGCCCGACAGGGACCAACACCGGGGAGCTGTTTTTT
TRBV28,NA,NA,TRBJ1-1,CASRWGGSNTEAFF,TGTGCCAGCCGTTGGGGAGGATCGAACACTGAAGCTTTCTTT
TRBV5-1,TRBD1,NA,TRBJ1-1,CASSNRQGANTEAFF,TGCGCCAGCAGCAACCGACAGGGGGCGAACACTGAAGCTTTCTTT
TRBV7-2,NA,NA,TRBJ2-7,CASSFGPYEQYF,TGTGCCAGCAGCTTTGGGCCTTACGAGCAGTACTTC
TRBV5-1,NA,NA,TRBJ2-3,CASSYTTGTDTQYF,TGCGCCAGCAGCTATACCACAGGCACAGATACGCAGTATTTT
TRBV27,NA,NA,TRBJ2-7,CASSTRIRGSSYEQYF,TGTGCCAGCAGTACACGGATTCGGGGTAGCTCCTACGAGCAGTACTTC
TRBV12-5,TRBD1,NA,TRBJ2-1,CASGLVWDRDYNEQFF,TGTGCTAGTGGTTTGGTCTGGGACAGGGACTACAATGAGCAGTTCTTC
TRBV27,TRBD1,NA,TRBJ1-3,CASSQSPPGTGVLRASGNTIYF,TGTGCCAGCAGTCAATCCCCACCCGGGACAGGGGTGTTACGGGCGTCTGGAAACACCATATATTTT